The clone carrying this T cell receptor (beta chain) was seen more than once but under ten times. The V and J ends lost 7 bases and 6 bases respectively, with 18 bases between them. This CDR3 region has 14 residues. Germline loops: CDR1 ENHRY, CDR2 SYGVKD. The protocol was immunoSEQ multiplex PCR, while the TCRdb copy is restricted to in-frame clones and leaves out a portion. The sample contains fewer than 500,000 clones, around 87% of which appear only once. The sample originates from a study of blood T cell repertoires in COVID-19. Clinical history reported by participants formed the basis on which cohorts were assigned.

The sequencing input was PBMCs or T cells enriched from blood (not recorded which). The chain combines TRBV10-3 with TRBJ1-2; D unresolved. This receptor was obtained from a woman under 30 who had recovered from COVID-19. The CDR3 spells CAINPGSSRDGYTF. The CDR3 bases are TGTGCCATCAATCCCGGGTCTTCGAGGGATGGCTACACCTTC.